This entry features one T cell receptor (beta chain) sequence. This entry comes from a study of technical replicates of blood from four donors. The data were produced by immunoSEQ multiplex PCR, yet TCRdb's version contains in-frame clones alone and is incomplete. The table has approximately 59,000 clones, about 95% seen once; the top ten hold about 3%. The receptor comes from a human donor in good health. Some clones in this sample may be carry-over from other donors' samples. The sequenced sample was PBMCs.

The CDR3 DNA sequence: TGTGCCAGCAGTGGGGGACAGGGGTCGCTCAATTCACCCCTCCACTTT. Its translation: CASSGGQGSLNSPLHF. The chain uses TRBV6-1 and TRBJ1-6; 10 positions agree with TRBD1. Germline V gene data show CDR1 as MNHNS and CDR2 as SASEGT. V was clipped by 4 bases and J by 7 bases; unmatched bases: 7. The CDR3 length is 16 residues.